This record looks at one T cell receptor beta chain sequence and its context. Antigen unknown. The data were taken from a study of monozygotic twins with inflammatory bowel disease. Study-wide results and limits: No detectable difference in repertoire similarity separated concordant from discordant twins, possibly as a result of limited power. Different T cell subtypes could not be distinguished. No single strong signal or clonotype associated with IBD was supported.

Through template switching, UMIs that included a 6-nucleotide sample barcode were added. TCRdb reprocessed the 5' RACE reads, keeping one entry per CDR3 protein, no DNA. The specimen's table records 150,000 to 200,000 distinct CDR3 sequences. CDR3 length: 16 amino acids. The germline V gene has CDR1 DFQATT and CDR2 SNEGSKA (reference sequence). The sequence was collected from a human donor with ulcerative colitis or Crohn's disease, or a healthy co-twin of an affected twin (not recorded which). V gene TRBV20-1 combines with J gene TRBJ2-5; no DNA is available, so the TRBD2 call from TCRdb remains unchecked. The sequenced sample consisted of blood. CDR3: CSARPPGLAGVETQYF.